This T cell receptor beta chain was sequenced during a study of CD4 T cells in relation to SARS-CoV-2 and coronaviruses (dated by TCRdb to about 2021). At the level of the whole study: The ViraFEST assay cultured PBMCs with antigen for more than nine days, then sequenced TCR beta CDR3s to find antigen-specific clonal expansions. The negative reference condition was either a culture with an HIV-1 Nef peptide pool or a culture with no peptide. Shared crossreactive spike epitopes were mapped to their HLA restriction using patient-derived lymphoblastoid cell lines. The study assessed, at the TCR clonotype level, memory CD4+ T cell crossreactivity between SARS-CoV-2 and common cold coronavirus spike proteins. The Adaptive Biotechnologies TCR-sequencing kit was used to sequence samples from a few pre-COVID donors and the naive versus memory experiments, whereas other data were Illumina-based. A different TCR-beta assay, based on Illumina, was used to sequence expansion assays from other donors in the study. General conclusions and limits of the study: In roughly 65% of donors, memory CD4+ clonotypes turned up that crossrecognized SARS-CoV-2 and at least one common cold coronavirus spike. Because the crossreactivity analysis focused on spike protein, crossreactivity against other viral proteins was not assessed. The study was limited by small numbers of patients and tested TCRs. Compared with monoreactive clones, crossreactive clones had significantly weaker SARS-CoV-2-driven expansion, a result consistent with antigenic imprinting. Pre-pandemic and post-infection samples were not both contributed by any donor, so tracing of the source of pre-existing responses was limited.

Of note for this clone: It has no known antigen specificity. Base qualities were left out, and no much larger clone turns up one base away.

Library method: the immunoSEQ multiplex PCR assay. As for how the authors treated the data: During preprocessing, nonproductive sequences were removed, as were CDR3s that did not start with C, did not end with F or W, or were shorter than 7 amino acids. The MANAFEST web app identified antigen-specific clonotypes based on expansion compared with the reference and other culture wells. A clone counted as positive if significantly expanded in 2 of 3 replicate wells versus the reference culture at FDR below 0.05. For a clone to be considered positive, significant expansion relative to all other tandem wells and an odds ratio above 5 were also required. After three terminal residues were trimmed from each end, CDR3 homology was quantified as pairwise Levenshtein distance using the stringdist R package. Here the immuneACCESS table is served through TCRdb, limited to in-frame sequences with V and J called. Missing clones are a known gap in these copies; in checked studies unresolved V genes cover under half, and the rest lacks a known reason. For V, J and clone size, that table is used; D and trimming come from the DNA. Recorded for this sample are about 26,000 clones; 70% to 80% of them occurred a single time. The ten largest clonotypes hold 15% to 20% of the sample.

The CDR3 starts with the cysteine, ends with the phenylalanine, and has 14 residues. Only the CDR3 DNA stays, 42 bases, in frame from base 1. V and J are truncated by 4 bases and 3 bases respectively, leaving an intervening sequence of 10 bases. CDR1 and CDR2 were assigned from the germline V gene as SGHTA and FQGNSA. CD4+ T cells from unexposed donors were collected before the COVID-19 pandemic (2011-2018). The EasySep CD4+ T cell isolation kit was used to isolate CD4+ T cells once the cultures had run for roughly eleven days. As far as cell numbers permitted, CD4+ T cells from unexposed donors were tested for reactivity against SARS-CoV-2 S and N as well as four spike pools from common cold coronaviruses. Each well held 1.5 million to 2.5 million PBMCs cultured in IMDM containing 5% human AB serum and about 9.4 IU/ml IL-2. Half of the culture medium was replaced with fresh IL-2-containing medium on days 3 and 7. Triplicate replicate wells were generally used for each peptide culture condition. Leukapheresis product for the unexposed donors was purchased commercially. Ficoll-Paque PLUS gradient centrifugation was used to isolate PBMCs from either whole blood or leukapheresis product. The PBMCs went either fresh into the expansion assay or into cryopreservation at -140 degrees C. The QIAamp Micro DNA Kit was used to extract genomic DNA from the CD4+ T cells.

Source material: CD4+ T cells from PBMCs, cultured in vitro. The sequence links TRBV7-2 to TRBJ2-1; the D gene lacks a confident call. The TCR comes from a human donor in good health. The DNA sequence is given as TGTGCCAGCAGCTCCCTCGAGCTCTACAATGAGCAGTTCTTC. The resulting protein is CASSSLELYNEQFF.